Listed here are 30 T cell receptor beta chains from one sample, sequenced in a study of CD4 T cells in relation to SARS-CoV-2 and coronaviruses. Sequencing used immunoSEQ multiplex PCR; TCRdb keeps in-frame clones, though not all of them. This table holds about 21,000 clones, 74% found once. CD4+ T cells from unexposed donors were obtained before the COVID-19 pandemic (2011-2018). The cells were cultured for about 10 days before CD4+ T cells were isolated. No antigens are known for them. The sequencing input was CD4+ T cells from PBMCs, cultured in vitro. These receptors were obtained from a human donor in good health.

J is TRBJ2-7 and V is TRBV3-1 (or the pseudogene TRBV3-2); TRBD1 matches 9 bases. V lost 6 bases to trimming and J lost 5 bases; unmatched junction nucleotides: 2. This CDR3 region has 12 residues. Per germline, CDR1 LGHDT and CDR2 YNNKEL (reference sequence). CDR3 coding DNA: TGTGCCAGCAGTTGGGACAGGGACGAGCAGTACTTC. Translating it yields CASSWDRDEQYF.

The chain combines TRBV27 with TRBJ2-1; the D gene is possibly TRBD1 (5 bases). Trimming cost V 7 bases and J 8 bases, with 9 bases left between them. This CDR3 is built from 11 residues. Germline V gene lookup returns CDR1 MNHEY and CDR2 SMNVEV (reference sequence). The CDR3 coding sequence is TGTGCCAGCAATCAGGGTCATGAGCAGTTCTTC. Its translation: CASNQGHEQFF.

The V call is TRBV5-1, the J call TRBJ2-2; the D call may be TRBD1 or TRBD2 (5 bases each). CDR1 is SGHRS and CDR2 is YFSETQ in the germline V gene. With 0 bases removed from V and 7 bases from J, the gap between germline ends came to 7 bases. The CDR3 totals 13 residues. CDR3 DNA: TGCGCCAGCAGCTTGGGGGGGAACGGGGAGCTGTTTTTT. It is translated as CASSLGGNGELFF.

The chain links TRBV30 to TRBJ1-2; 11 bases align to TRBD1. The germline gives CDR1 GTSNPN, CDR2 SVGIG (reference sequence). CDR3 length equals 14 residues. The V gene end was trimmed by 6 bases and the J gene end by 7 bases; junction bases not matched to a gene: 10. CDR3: CACSRTGGFSGYTF. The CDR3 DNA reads TGTGCCTGCTCTCGGACAGGGGGCTTCAGTGGCTACACCTTC.

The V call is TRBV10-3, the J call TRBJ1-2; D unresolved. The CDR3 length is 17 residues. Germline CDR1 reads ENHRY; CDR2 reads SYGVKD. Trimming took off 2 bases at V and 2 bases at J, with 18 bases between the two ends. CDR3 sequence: CAISEGRGTPTNYGYTF. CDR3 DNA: TGTGCCATCAGTGAGGGGCGGGGAACCCCTACCAACTATGGCTACACCTTC.

The CDR3 coding sequence is TGTGCCAGCAGCTACACTAGCATTCCGCAGTATTTT. This codes for CASSYTSIPQYF. The gene calls are TRBV6-5 and TRBJ2-3; D possibly corresponds to TRBD2 (6 bases). Per germline, CDR1 MNHEY and CDR2 SVGAGI. The CDR3 sequence is 12 residues long. The V end was cut by 6 bases, the J end by 10 bases, with 14 bases between.

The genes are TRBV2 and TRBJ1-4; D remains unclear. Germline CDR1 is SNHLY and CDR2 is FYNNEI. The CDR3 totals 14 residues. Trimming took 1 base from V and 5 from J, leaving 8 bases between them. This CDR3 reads CASSEETRNEKLFF. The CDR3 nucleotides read TGTGCCAGCAGTGAAGAGACGAGGAATGAAAAACTGTTTTTT.

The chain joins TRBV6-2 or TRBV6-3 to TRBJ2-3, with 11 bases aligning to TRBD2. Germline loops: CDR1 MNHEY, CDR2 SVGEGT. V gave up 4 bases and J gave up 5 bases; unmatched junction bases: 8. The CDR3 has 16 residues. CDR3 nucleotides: TGTGCCAGCAGTTCCCTTAGCGGGAGGGTCCAAGATACGCAGTATTTT. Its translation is CASSSLSGRVQDTQYF.

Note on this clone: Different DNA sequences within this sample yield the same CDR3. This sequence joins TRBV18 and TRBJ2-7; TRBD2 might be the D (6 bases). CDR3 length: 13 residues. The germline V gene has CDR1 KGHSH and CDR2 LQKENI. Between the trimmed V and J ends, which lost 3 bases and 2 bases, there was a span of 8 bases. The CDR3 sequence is CASSPGGTYEQYF. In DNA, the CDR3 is TGTGCCAGCTCACCGGGCGGGACCTACGAGCAGTACTTC.

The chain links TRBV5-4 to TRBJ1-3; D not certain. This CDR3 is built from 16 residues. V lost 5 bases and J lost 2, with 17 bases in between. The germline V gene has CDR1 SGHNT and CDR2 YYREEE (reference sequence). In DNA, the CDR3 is TGTGCCAGCAGGAACATACCGGGAACGGCTGGAAACACCATATATTTT. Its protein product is CASRNIPGTAGNTIYF. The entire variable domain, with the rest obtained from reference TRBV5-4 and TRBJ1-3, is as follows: ETGVTQSPTHLIKTRGQQVTLRCSSQSGHNTVSWYQQALGQGPQFIFQYYREEENGRGNFPPRFSGLQFPNYSSELNVNALELDDSALYLCASRNIPGTAGNTIYFGEGSWLTVV.

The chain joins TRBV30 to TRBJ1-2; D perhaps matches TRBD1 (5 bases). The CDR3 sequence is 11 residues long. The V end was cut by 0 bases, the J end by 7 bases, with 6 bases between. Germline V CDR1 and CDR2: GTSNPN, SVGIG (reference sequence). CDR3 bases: TGTGCCTGGAGTGTCCAGGGTGGCTACACCTTC. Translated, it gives CAWSVQGGYTF.

The CDR3 DNA follows: TGTGCCAGCAGTTACACGCGGGAGTTATCCTACGAGCAGTACTTC. As protein: CASSYTRELSYEQYF. The chain has TRBV6-5 and TRBJ2-7; 7 bases are shared with TRBD2. CDR3 size: 15 residues. Trimming removed 2 bases from V and 1 base from J; junction bases left unmatched: 5. Germline-derived CDR1 and CDR2 are MNHEY and SVGAGI.

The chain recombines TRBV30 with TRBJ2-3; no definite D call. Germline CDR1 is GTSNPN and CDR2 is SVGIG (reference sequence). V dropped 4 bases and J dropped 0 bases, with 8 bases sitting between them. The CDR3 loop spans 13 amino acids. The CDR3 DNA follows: TGTGCCTGGACAGAGACTAGCACAGATACGCAGTATTTT. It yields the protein CAWTETSTDTQYF.

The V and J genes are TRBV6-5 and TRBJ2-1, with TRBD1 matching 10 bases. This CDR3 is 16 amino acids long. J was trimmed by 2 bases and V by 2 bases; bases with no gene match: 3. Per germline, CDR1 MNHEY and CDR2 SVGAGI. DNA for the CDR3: TGTGCCAGCAGTTACCGACAGGGGGCCCCCTACAATGAGCAGTTCTTC. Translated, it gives CASSYRQGAPYNEQFF.

The CDR3 protein is CAIRPDLNTGELFF. The CDR3 DNA is TGTGCCATCAGACCAGACTTGAACACCGGGGAGCTGTTTTTT. This rearrangement joins TRBV10-3 to TRBJ2-2; D is ambiguous. Germline CDR1 ENHRY, CDR2 SYGVKD. The CDR3 is 14 residues long. V lost 6 bases, J lost 1 base, and 9 bases lay in between.

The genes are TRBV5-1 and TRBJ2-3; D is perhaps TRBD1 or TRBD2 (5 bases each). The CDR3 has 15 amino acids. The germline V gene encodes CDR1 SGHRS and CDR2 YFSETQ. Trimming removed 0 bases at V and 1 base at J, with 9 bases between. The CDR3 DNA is TGCGCCAGCAGCTTGGGAGGGGCCCGCACAGATACGCAGTATTTT. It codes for CASSLGGARTDTQYF. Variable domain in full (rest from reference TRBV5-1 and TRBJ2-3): KAGVTQTPRYLIKTRGQQVTLSCSPISGHRSVSWYQQTPGQGLQFLFEYFSETQRNKGNFPGRFSGRQFSNSRSEMNVSTLELGDSALYLCASSLGGARTDTQYFGPGTRLTVL.

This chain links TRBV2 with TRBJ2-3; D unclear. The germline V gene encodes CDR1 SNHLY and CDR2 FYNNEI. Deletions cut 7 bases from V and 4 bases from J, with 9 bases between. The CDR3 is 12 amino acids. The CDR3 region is CASTSMADTQYF. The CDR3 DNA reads TGTGCCAGCACCAGTATGGCAGATACGCAGTATTTT.

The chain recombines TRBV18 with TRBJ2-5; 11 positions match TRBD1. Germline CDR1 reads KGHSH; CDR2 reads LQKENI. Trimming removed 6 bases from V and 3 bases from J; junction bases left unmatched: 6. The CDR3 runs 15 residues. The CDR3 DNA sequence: TGTGCCAGCTCTCCCGGGACAGGGGGAGAAGAGACCCAGTACTTC. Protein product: CASSPGTGGEETQYF.

CDR3 bases: TGTGCCACCAGTGATTCAGGACAGGGGGACTATGGCTACACCTTC. This sequence encodes CATSDSGQGDYGYTF. The chain links TRBV24-1 to TRBJ1-2, with 10 bases identical to TRBD1. CDR3 length equals 15 residues. Germline loops: CDR1 KGHDR, CDR2 SFDVKD. J gave up 3 bases and V 2 bases, and 2 bases lay outside the gene matches.

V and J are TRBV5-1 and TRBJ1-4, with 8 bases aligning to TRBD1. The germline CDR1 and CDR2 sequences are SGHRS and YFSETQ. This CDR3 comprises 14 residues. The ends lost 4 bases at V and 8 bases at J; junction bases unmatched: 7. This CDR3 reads CASSEDREGEKLFF. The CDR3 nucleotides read TGCGCCAGCAGCGAGGACAGGGAGGGCGAAAAACTGTTTTTT.

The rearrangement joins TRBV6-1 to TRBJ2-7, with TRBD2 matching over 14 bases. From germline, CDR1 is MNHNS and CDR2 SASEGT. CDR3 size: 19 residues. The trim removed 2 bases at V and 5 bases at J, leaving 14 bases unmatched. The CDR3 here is CASSETLGLAGETFNEQYF. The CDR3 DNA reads TGTGCCAGCAGTGAAACCCTGGGACTAGCGGGAGAGACGTTTAACGAGCAGTACTTC.

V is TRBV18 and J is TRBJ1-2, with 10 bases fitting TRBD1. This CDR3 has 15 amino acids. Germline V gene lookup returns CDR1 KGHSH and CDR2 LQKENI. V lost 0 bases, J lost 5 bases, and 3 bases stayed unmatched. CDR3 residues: CASSPPDRGTYGYTF. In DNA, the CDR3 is TGTGCCAGCTCACCACCGGACAGGGGGACTTATGGCTACACCTTC.

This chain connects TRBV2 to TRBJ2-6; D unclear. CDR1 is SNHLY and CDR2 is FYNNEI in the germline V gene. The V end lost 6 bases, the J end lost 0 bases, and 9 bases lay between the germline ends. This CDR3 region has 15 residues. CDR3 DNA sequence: TGTGCCAGCAGCGCACAAGACTCTGGGGCCAACGTCCTGACTTTC. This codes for CASSAQDSGANVLTF.

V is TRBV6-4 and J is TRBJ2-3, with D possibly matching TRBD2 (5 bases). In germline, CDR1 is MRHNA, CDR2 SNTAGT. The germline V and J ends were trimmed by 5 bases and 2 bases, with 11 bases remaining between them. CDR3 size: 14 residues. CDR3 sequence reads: CASSMGDDTDTQYF. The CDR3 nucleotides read TGTGCCAGCAGTATGGGAGACGACACAGATACGCAGTATTTT.

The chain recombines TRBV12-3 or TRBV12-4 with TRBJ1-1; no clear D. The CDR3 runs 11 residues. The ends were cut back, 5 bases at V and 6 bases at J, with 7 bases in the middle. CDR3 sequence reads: CASSLLSEAFF. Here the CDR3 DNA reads TGTGCCAGCAGTCTCCTATCTGAAGCTTTCTTT.

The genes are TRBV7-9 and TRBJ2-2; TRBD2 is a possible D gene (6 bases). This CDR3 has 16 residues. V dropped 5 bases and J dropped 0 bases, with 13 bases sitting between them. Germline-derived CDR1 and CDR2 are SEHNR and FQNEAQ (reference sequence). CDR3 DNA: TGTGCCAGCAGCATAATACGGGGGTCGAACACCGGGGAGCTGTTTTTT. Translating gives CASSIIRGSNTGELFF.

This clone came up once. The DNA for the CDR3 is TGTGCCACCAGTGGGCAGGGAGGAACCGGGGAGCTGTTTTTT. Protein product: CATSGQGGTGELFF. This rearrangement joins TRBV24-1 to TRBJ2-2, with D perhaps TRBD2 (6 bases). V dropped 5 bases and J dropped 5 bases, with 11 bases sitting between them. CDR3 size: 14 residues. Germline loops: CDR1 KGHDR, CDR2 SFDVKD.

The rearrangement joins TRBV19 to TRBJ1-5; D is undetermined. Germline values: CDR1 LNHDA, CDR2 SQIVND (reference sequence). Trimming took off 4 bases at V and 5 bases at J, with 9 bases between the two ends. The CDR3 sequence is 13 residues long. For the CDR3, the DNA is TGTGCCAGTAGTAGACAAGGAGATCAGCCCCAGCATTTT. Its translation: CASSRQGDQPQHF.

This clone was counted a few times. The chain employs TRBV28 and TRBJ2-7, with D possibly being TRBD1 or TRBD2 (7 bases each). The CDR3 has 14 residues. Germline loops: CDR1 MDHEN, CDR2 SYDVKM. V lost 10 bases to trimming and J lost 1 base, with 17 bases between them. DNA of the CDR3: TGTGCCACCGAATTCAGGGGGGGATCCTACGAGCAGTACTTC. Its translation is CATEFRGGSYEQYF.

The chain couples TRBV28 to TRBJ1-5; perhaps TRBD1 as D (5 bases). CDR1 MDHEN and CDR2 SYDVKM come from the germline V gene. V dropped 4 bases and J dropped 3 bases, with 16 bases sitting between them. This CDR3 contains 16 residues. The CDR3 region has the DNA TGTGCCAGCAGTTCTCCCCGGCAGGGTACCAATCAGCCCCAGCATTTT. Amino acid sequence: CASSSPRQGTNQPQHF.